This T cell receptor (beta chain) was sequenced during a study of T cells in Graves' hyperthyroidism and ophthalmopathy. There are 16 residues in the CDR3. Trimming pared 5 bases from V and 1 base from J, leaving 15 bases between. In germline, CDR1 is LNHDA, CDR2 SQIVND (reference sequence). What was amplified from RNA transcripts were TCR beta CDR3 regions. The TCR CDR3 was amplified in a first-round RT-PCR using the HTBI primer set. Each CDR3 protein gets one entry after TCRdb re-called the multiplex PCR reads with MiXCR. The sample lists about 360,000 distinct CDR3 sequences, around 14% occurring once. This clonotype was seen at least ten times.

This receptor was taken from a young woman with Graves' hyperthyroidism. The specimen sequenced was blood. The rearrangement links TRBV19 to TRBJ1-5; D perhaps matches TRBD1 (5 bases). The CDR3 DNA reads as TGTGCCAGTAGTTCTGCTGGCAGGGCAAGCAATCAGCCCCAGCATTTT. It encodes CASSSAGRASNQPQHF.